One and the same sample provided the 7 T cell receptor beta chains below, sequenced in a study of CD8+CD57+ T cells in acquired aplastic anemia. The sequenced patients had an expansion of CD8+CD57+ cells seen by flow cytometry. Genomic DNA was employed as the template in profiling TCR beta VDJ and CDR3. Each CDR3 protein is one row after TCRdb ran MiXCR on the reads. Found here are about 120,000 distinct CDR3 sequences, 40% of them singletons; the top ten hold 2.6%. Sequenced: sorted CD4+, CD8+, or CD8+CD57+ T cells (not recorded which) from PBMCs. These receptors were obtained from a human donor with aplastic anemia.

The chain links TRBV2 to TRBJ1-1, with D uncertain. V lost 7 bases and J 0 bases, leaving 12 bases between the germline ends. The germline V gene has CDR1 SNHLY and CDR2 FYNNEI. This CDR3 region has 14 residues. CDR3 nucleotides: TGTGCCAGCACCTTACGCCGGATGAACACTGAAGCTTTCTTT. It codes for CASTLRRMNTEAFF. The complete variable domain, with remaining parts taken from reference TRBV2 and TRBJ1-1, reads EPEVTQTPSHQVTQMGQEVILRCVPISNHLYFYWYRQILGQKVEFLVSFYNNEISEKSEIFDDQFSVERPDGSNFTLKIRSTKLEDSAMYFCASTLRRMNTEAFFGQGTRLTVV.

The chain employs TRBV3-1 and TRBJ2-7; 12 positions match TRBD2. CDR1 and CDR2 (germline): LGHDT, YNNKEL (reference sequence). After removal of 0 bases from V and 0 bases from J, the junction contained 6 bases not matched to a gene. CDR3 length: 18 residues. CDR3 DNA sequence: TGTGCCAGCAGCCAAGATCCTAGCGGGGGGGGAGGCTCCTACGAGCAGTACTTC. This codes for CASSQDPSGGGGSYEQYF.

CDR3 DNA sequence: TGTGCCAGCCGTGGAGGGGCAGGCTCTGGAAACACCATATATTTT. Amino acid sequence: CASRGGAGSGNTIYF. V and J are TRBV28 and TRBJ1-3, with D tentatively TRBD1 (5 bases). CDR1 MDHEN and CDR2 SYDVKM come from the germline V gene. This CDR3 region has 15 residues. Between the trimmed V and J ends, which lost 8 bases and 0 bases, there was a span of 14 bases. Based on the CDR3 plus reference TRBV28 and TRBJ1-3, the full variable domain is DVKVTQSSRYLVKRTGEKVFLECVQDMDHENMFWYRQDPGLGLRLIYFSYDVKMKEKGDIPEGYSVSREKKERFSLILESASTNQTSMYLCASRGGAGSGNTIYFGEGSWLTVV.

The chain is built from TRBV24-1 and TRBJ2-5, with D tentatively TRBD2 (5 bases). CDR1 is KGHDR and CDR2 is SFDVKD in the germline V gene. V lost 5 bases, J lost 1 base, and 16 bases lay in between. The CDR3 length is 16 residues. The CDR3 nucleotides read TGTGCCACCAGTGCCACGAGCGGTGGGATCCAAGAGACCCAGTACTTC. Encoded protein: CATSATSGGIQETQYF.

This clonotype was counted ten times or more. The chain couples TRBV29-1 to TRBJ2-3, with D possibly matching TRBD2 (7 bases). CDR3 length equals 14 residues. Germline CDR1 and CDR2: SQVTM and ANQGSEA. Trimming stripped 6 bases from V and 7 bases from J, with 20 bases between. The CDR3 loop is CSVRPAGRGNTQYF. In DNA form, the CDR3 reads TGCAGCGTCCGGCCGGCGGGGAGGGGGAATACGCAGTATTTT.

The CDR3: CSARPPREQYF. The CDR3 nucleotides read TGCAGTGCTAGACCCCCACGGGAGCAGTATTTT. The chain recombines TRBV20-1 with TRBJ2-3; D is possibly TRBD2 (5 bases). The CDR3 extends over 11 amino acids. V gave up 2 bases and J gave up 11 bases, with 11 bases separating them. Germline V gene lookup returns CDR1 DFQATT and CDR2 SNEGSKA (reference sequence).

This clonotype was detected ten times or more. This sequence joins TRBV6-6 and TRBJ2-7, with 7 bases that match TRBD1. The CDR3 totals 15 residues. The J segment lost 3 bases and the V segment lost 2 bases, leaving 7 bases of the junction unmatched. Germline V gene lookup returns CDR1 MNHNY and CDR2 SVGAGI (reference sequence). The CDR3 protein is CASSYPQGENYEQYV. The CDR3 nucleotides are TGTGCCAGCAGTTACCCCCAGGGGGAAAACTACGAGCAGTACGTC.